What follows is one T cell receptor (beta chain) and its context. This CDR3 has 14 amino acids. Trimming cost V 4 bases and J 5 bases; bases outside gene matches: 5. Germline loops: CDR1 SGHTA, CDR2 FQGNSA. This specimen comes from a study of blood T cell repertoires in COVID-19. About the research overall: Samples taken during acute and convalescent COVID-19 were collected in the United States, Italy and Spain. T cells, B-cell-depleted T cells, or PBMCs provided the cDNA or gDNA that served as material.

In the authors' methods: Amplifying reference gene primers gave estimates of nucleated cell counts. Assay used: immunoSEQ multiplex PCR; TCRdb lists only in-frame clones, some missing. V and J calls plus clone size are reproduced from that table; the DNA served to infer D and trimming. The sample holds approximately 150,000 clones; about 85% are singletons and the top ten take around 2.5%. The chain uses TRBV7-2 and TRBJ2-5; 9 bases map to TRBD2. The source of this sequence is a human donor with acute or convalescent COVID-19. The donor label of this sample is uncertain. The sample taken for sequencing was peripheral blood. The CDR3: CASSYGLAYETQYF. In nucleotides, the CDR3 is TGTGCCAGCAGCTATGGACTAGCGTACGAGACCCAGTACTTC.